The sequence of this T cell receptor (beta chain) was determined in a study of cytomegalovirus exposure and HLA in healthy donors. Points from the study as a whole: Among TCR sequences, most were rare, though some public TCRs appeared in many donors. Three of the chains that were CMV-associated were confirmed in vitro to be specific for CMV antigens. Some TCR beta chains (roughly 150 of them) were listed as cytomegalovirus-associated.

This clone was seen just once. Its antigen is not identified. Method: immunoSEQ multiplex PCR; TCRdb's copy keeps in-frame clones and lacks some. The sample lists about 50,000 clones, 93% occurring once. V shed 4 bases, J shed 0 bases, and the junction held 7 bases outside the gene matches. Germline V gene sequence: CDR1 KGHSH, CDR2 LQKENI. This CDR3 has 16 amino acids. The chain joins TRBV18 to TRBJ2-3; 7 positions agree with TRBD2. The sequence was collected from a woman younger than 35 in good health and CMV-seropositive. The sequencing input was PBMCs. CDR3 residues: CASSRAGETSTDTQYF. The DNA of the CDR3 is TGTGCCAGCTCACGCGCGGGGGAGACTAGCACAGATACGCAGTATTTT. Filled out from reference TRBV18 and TRBJ2-3, the complete variable domain reads NAGVMQNPRHLVRRRGQEARLRCSPMKGHSHVYWYRQLPEEGLKFMVYLQKENIIDESGMPKERFSAEFPKEGPSILRIQQVVRGDSAAYFCASSRAGETSTDTQYFGPGTRLTVL.